A single sample is the source of the 30 T cell receptor beta chains below, sequenced in a study of shared clonotypes between healthy human individuals. TCRdb keeps only in-frame clones here, not all; method: immunoSEQ multiplex PCR. The sample yields about 730,000 clones, roughly two thirds seen once. The source material was memory CD4+ T cells sorted from blood. Subset reported: CD45RA-negative fraction. The receptors stem from a woman in her twenties or thirties in good health.

This clone was recorded a few times. The rearrangement links TRBV11-2 to TRBJ2-5; D may be TRBD1 or TRBD2 (6 bases each). This CDR3 has 16 residues. CDR1 and CDR2 (germline): SGHAT, FQNNGV. V was trimmed by 0 bases and J by 11 bases, leaving 22 bases between them. The DNA of the CDR3 is TGTGCCAGCAGCTTAGATGTTGGTAGGGGGGACGAGGAGCAGTACTTC. This sequence encodes CASSLDVGRGDEEQYF. The whole variable domain, filled in from reference TRBV11-2 and TRBJ2-5, reads EAGVAQSPRYKIIEKRQSVAFWCNPISGHATLYWYQQILGQGPKLLIQFQNNGVVDDSQLPKDRFSAERLKGVDSTLKIQPAKLEDSAVYLCASSLDVGRGDEEQYFGPGTRLLVL.

The V and J genes are TRBV7-9 and TRBJ2-1, with 11 bases matching TRBD2. The CDR3 has 17 residues. J gave up 2 bases and V 5 bases, and 8 bases lay outside the gene matches. Germline V gene lookup returns CDR1 SEHNR and CDR2 FQNEAQ (reference sequence). The CDR3 reads CASSRISSGRPYNEQFF. The CDR3 DNA reads as TGTGCCAGCAGCCGTATATCTAGCGGGAGGCCCTACAATGAGCAGTTCTTC. The full variable domain, rest sourced from reference TRBV7-9 and TRBJ2-1, is DTGVSQNPRHKITKRGQNVTFRCDPISEHNRLYWYRQTLGQGPEFLTYFQNEAQLEKSRLLSDRFSAERPKGSFSTLEIQRTEQGDSAMYLCASSRISSGRPYNEQFFGPGTRLTVL.

A word on this clone: Other nucleotide sequences in the sample specify the same CDR3. The chain combines TRBV7-9 with TRBJ2-2, with 7 bases lining up with TRBD2. Germline-derived CDR1 and CDR2 are SEHNR and FQNEAQ (reference sequence). Trimming removed 0 bases from V and 4 bases from J; junction bases left unmatched: 2. The CDR3 extends over 15 amino acids. CDR3 protein: CASSLAGGPTGELFF. The DNA for the CDR3 is TGTGCCAGCAGCTTAGCGGGAGGGCCCACCGGGGAGCTGTTTTTT.

The V call is TRBV18, the J call TRBJ2-1, with a tentative D call TRBD1 (6 bases). Germline V gene sequence: CDR1 KGHSH, CDR2 LQKENI. Trimming removed 1 base at V and 4 bases at J, with 8 bases between. This CDR3 is built from 14 residues. The DNA of the CDR3 is TGTGCCAGCTCACCACACAGGGAGTACAATGAGCAGTTCTTC. Protein: CASSPHREYNEQFF.

V and J are TRBV7-9 and TRBJ1-2, with 10 positions matching TRBD1. V gave up 5 bases and J gave up 8 bases; unmatched junction bases: 5. The CDR3 covers 13 residues. CDR1 and CDR2 from the germline V gene are SEHNR and FQNEAQ (reference sequence). The CDR3 sequence is CASSRGTGEGYTF. CDR3 nucleotide sequence: TGTGCCAGCAGCCGCGGGACAGGGGAAGGCTACACCTTC.

This clone was counted only a few times. The chain uses TRBV11-2 and TRBJ2-7; TRBD2 agrees at 7 bases. The germline V gene has CDR1 SGHAT and CDR2 FQNNGV. This CDR3 has 15 amino acids. The trim removed 1 base at V and 2 bases at J, leaving 5 bases unmatched. CDR3: CASSLAGSGPYEQYF. The CDR3 region has the DNA TGTGCCAGCAGCTTAGCCGGTAGCGGGCCCTACGAGCAGTACTTC. The whole variable domain, filled in from reference TRBV11-2 and TRBJ2-7, reads EAGVAQSPRYKIIEKRQSVAFWCNPISGHATLYWYQQILGQGPKLLIQFQNNGVVDDSQLPKDRFSAERLKGVDSTLKIQPAKLEDSAVYLCASSLAGSGPYEQYFGPGTRLTVT.

Concerning this clone itself: This sample includes further DNA sequences coding for the same CDR3. The genes are TRBV28 and TRBJ2-3, with D possibly matching TRBD2 (5 bases). The germline V gene encodes CDR1 MDHEN and CDR2 SYDVKM. The CDR3 is 13 amino acids. With 1 base removed from V and 3 bases from J, the gap between germline ends came to 5 bases. The CDR3 region is CASSLSGTDTQYF. In nucleotides, the CDR3 is TGTGCCAGCAGTTTATCGGGGACAGATACGCAGTATTTT.

The rearrangement uses TRBV18 and TRBJ2-7; D perhaps matches TRBD1 (6 bases). Germline V gene lookup returns CDR1 KGHSH and CDR2 LQKENI. Deletions cut 6 bases from V and 2 bases from J, with 11 bases between. The CDR3 extends over 13 amino acids. The DNA of the CDR3 is TGTGCCAGCTCCAACAGGGAAACCTACGAGCAGTACTTC. Protein product: CASSNRETYEQYF.

This chain links TRBV4-1 with TRBJ1-2; 8 nucleotides agree with TRBD1. The CDR3 totals 16 residues. In germline, CDR1 is MGHRA, CDR2 YSYEKL. V gave up 2 bases and J gave up 2 bases; unmatched junction bases: 7. Written as DNA, the CDR3 is TGCGCCAGCAGCCAAAAGCAGGGGGCACTGAACTATGGCTACACCTTC. It specifies CASSQKQGALNYGYTF.

This clone was seen a handful of times. This rearrangement joins TRBV5-5 to TRBJ2-2; the match to TRBD2 covers 10 bases. The ends lost 4 bases at V and 1 base at J; junction bases unmatched: 4. The germline V gene encodes CDR1 SGHKS and CDR2 YYEKEE (reference sequence). The CDR3 runs to 16 residues. The CDR3 DNA sequence: TGTGCCAGCAGCCTAACTAGCGGGGTGAACACCGGGGAGCTGTTTTTT. This sequence encodes CASSLTSGVNTGELFF.

The V call is TRBV28, the J call TRBJ1-5; maybe TRBD1 (6 bases). This CDR3 comprises 14 residues. CDR1 and CDR2 from the germline V gene are MDHEN and SYDVKM. V lost 10 bases to trimming and J lost 3 bases, with 16 bases between them. The chain's CDR3 is CAINQGTANQPQHF. CDR3 sequence (DNA): TGTGCCATCAACCAGGGGACGGCCAATCAGCCCCAGCATTTT.

This clone was observed once. This chain connects TRBV28 to TRBJ2-1; no definite D call. Germline V gene lookup returns CDR1 MDHEN and CDR2 SYDVKM. V dropped 5 bases and J dropped 0 bases, with 11 bases sitting between them. The CDR3 length is 15 residues. The CDR3 nucleotides are TGTGCCAGCAGTATTAGTTGGGGCTCCTACAATGAGCAGTTCTTC. Translating it yields CASSISWGSYNEQFF. Based on the CDR3 plus reference TRBV28 and TRBJ2-1, the full variable domain is DVKVTQSSRYLVKRTGEKVFLECVQDMDHENMFWYRQDPGLGLRLIYFSYDVKMKEKGDIPEGYSVSREKKERFSLILESASTNQTSMYLCASSISWGSYNEQFFGPGTRLTVL.

J is TRBJ1-5 and V is TRBV2; TRBD1 might be the D (5 bases). Germline V gene sequence: CDR1 SNHLY, CDR2 FYNNEI. Trimming pared 4 bases from V and 3 bases from J, leaving 10 bases between. This CDR3 region has 14 residues. The CDR3 region has the DNA TGTGCCAGCAGTGTGGACACGATCAATCAGCCCCAGCATTTT. Translated, it gives CASSVDTINQPQHF.

V and J are TRBV7-9 and TRBJ2-7, with D uncertain. With 5 bases removed from V and 1 base from J, the gap between germline ends came to 15 bases. The CDR3 sequence is 15 residues long. CDR1 is SEHNR and CDR2 is FQNEAQ in the germline V gene (reference sequence). The CDR3: CASSQKTGPSYEQYF. As DNA, the CDR3 is TGTGCCAGCAGCCAGAAGACGGGCCCATCCTACGAGCAGTACTTC.

The gene calls are TRBV18 and TRBJ1-1; possible D gene TRBD1, 5 bases. Germline CDR1 is KGHSH and CDR2 is LQKENI. This CDR3 comprises 15 residues. The V gene lost 3 bases and the J gene lost 7 bases, with 18 bases spanning the gap. CDR3 residues: CASSPMDQGFGEAFF. Written as DNA, the CDR3 is TGTGCCAGCTCACCGATGGATCAGGGATTCGGTGAAGCTTTCTTT.

There are a few counts of this clone. The DNA for the CDR3 is TGTGCCAGCTCAATCAACAGGGAGGTGGGGGAGACCCAGTACTTC. Translated, it gives CASSINREVGETQYF. This chain links TRBV18 with TRBJ2-5; D possibly uses TRBD1 or TRBD2 (6 bases each). CDR3 size: 15 residues. V lost 5 bases and J lost 5, with 18 bases in between. From germline, CDR1 is KGHSH and CDR2 LQKENI. The entire variable domain, with the rest obtained from reference TRBV18 and TRBJ2-5, is as follows: NAGVMQNPRHLVRRRGQEARLRCSPMKGHSHVYWYRQLPEEGLKFMVYLQKENIIDESGMPKERFSAEFPKEGPSILRIQQVVRGDSAAYFCASSINREVGETQYFGPGTRLLVL.

This clone turned up a few times. This chain connects TRBV7-8 to TRBJ2-1; D gene uncertain. CDR3 length equals 14 residues. Deletions cut 3 bases from V and 1 base from J, with 7 bases between. Germline-derived CDR1 and CDR2 are SGHVS and FQNEAQ. The DNA for the CDR3 is TGTGCCAGCAGCTTCTGGGGATCCTACAATGAGCAGTTCTTC. Encoded protein: CASSFWGSYNEQFF.

V is TRBV5-6 and J is TRBJ2-1; D may correspond to TRBD1 or TRBD2 (7 bases each). V lost 4 bases and J 11 bases, leaving 22 bases between the germline ends. Germline V gene sequence: CDR1 SGHDT, CDR2 YYEEEE. There are 15 residues in the CDR3. The CDR3 DNA follows: TGTGCCAGCAGCCTTTCGTTAGGCAGGGGGGGCAAGCAGTTCTTC. Protein product: CASSLSLGRGGKQFF.

This clone was seen a few times. The CDR3 is CASKSPRASGELFF. The CDR3 DNA reads TGTGCCAGCAAGAGTCCAAGGGCGTCCGGGGAGCTGTTTTTT. The chain carries TRBV27 and TRBJ2-2; D remains ambiguous. The CDR3 is 14 amino acids. CDR1 and CDR2 (germline): MNHEY, SMNVEV (reference sequence). V lost 7 bases, J lost 6 bases, and 15 bases lay in between.

V and J are TRBV7-9 and TRBJ1-1, with D hard to call. The CDR3 runs 15 residues. Per the germline V gene, CDR1 is SEHNR and CDR2 is FQNEAQ (reference sequence). V gave up 0 bases and J gave up 1 base, with 9 bases separating them. In DNA form, the CDR3 reads TGTGCCAGCAGCTTAGCAGTAGGCGGGAACACTGAAGCTTTCTTT. Protein: CASSLAVGGNTEAFF.

About this clone itself: This sample also contains other DNA sequences that code for the same CDR3. The chain joins TRBV5-1 to TRBJ1-1; D uncertain. Between the trimmed V and J ends, which lost 4 bases and 5 bases, there was a span of 12 bases. This CDR3 spans 13 amino acids. Germline V gives CDR1 SGHRS, CDR2 YFSETQ. The CDR3: CASSLGQVTEAFF. DNA for the CDR3: TGCGCCAGCAGCCTAGGGCAGGTGACTGAAGCTTTCTTT.

This rearrangement joins TRBV6-6 to TRBJ2-5, with D hard to call. The CDR3 spans 13 residues. Germline CDR1 reads MNHNY; CDR2 reads SVGAGI (reference sequence). V shed 5 bases and J shed 5 bases, with 12 bases lying between them. The CDR3 region has the DNA TGTGCCAGCAGTGAGCAAGGGTTCGAGACCCAGTACTTC. Its translation: CASSEQGFETQYF.

The chain uses TRBV6-1 and TRBJ1-5, with a possible D match to TRBD1 (5 bases). Trimming pared 6 bases from V and 5 bases from J, leaving 11 bases between. There are 13 residues in the CDR3. Germline assignment: CDR1 MNHNS and CDR2 SASEGT. Written as DNA, the CDR3 is TGTGCCAGCAGCGGGGAGGGGCATCAGCCCCAGCATTTT. It translates to CASSGEGHQPQHF.

The rearrangement links TRBV23-1 to TRBJ1-3; no definite D call. TRBV23-1 is reported as an ORF; its role is uncertain. CDR3 length: 13 residues. The V end lost 3 bases, the J end lost 1 base, and 4 bases lay between the germline ends. CDR3 DNA sequence: TGCGCCAGCAGTCAGGGATCTGGAAACACCATATATTTT. This encodes CASSQGSGNTIYF.

A few counts support this clone. V is TRBV29-1 and J is TRBJ2-7; 8 nucleotides align to TRBD2. V gave up 6 bases and J gave up 4 bases; unmatched junction bases: 14. The CDR3 runs 15 residues. CDR1 is SQVTM, CDR2 ANQGSEA, per germline. The CDR3 DNA is TGCAGCGTATCTACCCCGGGACTAGTGGGGTACGAGCAGTACTTC. This codes for CSVSTPGLVGYEQYF.

The chain recombines TRBV4-1 with TRBJ1-5; 10 nucleotides line up with TRBD1. Germline V gene sequence: CDR1 MGHRA, CDR2 YSYEKL. The CDR3 length is 20 residues. V dropped 0 bases and J dropped 2; count of bases not matched to a gene: 13. CDR3 DNA: TGCGCCAGCAGCCAAGATCCCCGGGACAGGGGAAAGGAGGGCAATCAGCCCCAGCATTTT. It yields the protein CASSQDPRDRGKEGNQPQHF.

The CDR3 region has the DNA TGTGCCAGCAGCATCGTTCTTCAGGGGTGGACTGAAGCTTTCTTT. Its translation: CASSIVLQGWTEAFF. This chain joins TRBV21-1 and TRBJ1-1; the table's D call, TRBD1, was not checked against the DNA. TRBV21-1 is noted as a pseudogene. This CDR3 is built from 15 residues.

This chain links TRBV27 with TRBJ2-2; 8 bases line up with TRBD2. Trimming at V came to 6 bases and at J to 4 bases, leaving 4 bases not matched to a gene. CDR1 and CDR2 from the germline V gene are MNHEY and SMNVEV (reference sequence). The CDR3 is 14 amino acids. The CDR3 DNA is TGTGCCAGCAGACTTAGCGGGACCACCGGGGAGCTGTTTTTT. Protein: CASRLSGTTGELFF.

On this clone itself: The same CDR3 also results from other DNA sequences found in this sample. The CDR3 reads CASSLEGVDGYTF. CDR3 bases: TGCGCCAGCAGCTTGGAGGGGGTTGATGGCTACACCTTC. V usage is TRBV5-1 and J usage is TRBJ1-2; the D gene is possibly TRBD1 (6 bases). The germline V and J ends were trimmed by 0 bases and 6 bases, with 9 bases remaining between them. CDR1 SGHRS and CDR2 YFSETQ come from the germline V gene. The CDR3 length is 13 residues.

The chain recombines TRBV6-4 with TRBJ2-2, with D uncertain. Germline V gene data show CDR1 as MRHNA and CDR2 as SNTAGT. V shed 0 bases and J shed 3 bases, with 2 bases lying between them. The CDR3 spans 13 residues. The CDR3 nucleotides read TGTGCCAGCAGTGACTCGGACACCGGGGAGCTGTTTTTT. It translates to CASSDSDTGELFF.